Sequencing of this TCR beta chain was carried out in a study of stem cell transplantation in POMP-related autoinflammatory disease. Study-level background: Defective thymoproteasomes were hypothesized to impair CD8+ T-cell positive selection. Neutrophil and platelet engraftment from the graft donor was 100% through one year after transplant.

This CDR3 comprises 14 residues. Trimming stripped 3 bases from V and 1 base from J, with 9 bases between. Looked up from germline, CDR1 is SGHAT and CDR2 is FQNNGV. General observations from the study: Fewer unique TRB V-J gene pairings were identified in patients with PRAID.

Regarding this clone: Antigen unknown.

The assay was immunoSEQ multiplex PCR, and TCRdb's table has in-frame clones only and misses some. This sample has 68,000 or so clones, with roughly 91% found just once. The source material was CD4+ T cells from PBMCs, sampled after stem cell transplantation. The clonotype was recovered from a human patient with POMP-related autoinflammation and immune dysregulation (PRAID). Some T cells may be provided by the graft donor. The chain joins TRBV11-2 to TRBJ2-5; TRBD1 might be the D (6 bases). The DNA for the CDR3 is TGTGCCAGCAGCTTTCAAGGGGGCCAAGAGACCCAGTACTTC. It yields the protein CASSFQGGQETQYF. The variable domain in full, completed from reference TRBV11-2 and TRBJ2-5, reads EAGVAQSPRYKIIEKRQSVAFWCNPISGHATLYWYQQILGQGPKLLIQFQNNGVVDDSQLPKDRFSAERLKGVDSTLKIQPAKLEDSAVYLCASSFQGGQETQYFGPGTRLLVL.